This T cell receptor beta chain was obtained from a study of T cells expressing NK-cell markers. The overall study: Most of the eight sequenced donors tested HCMV-seropositive; one tested seronegative. Study outcomes and limitations: More than five donors had dominant NKG2C+ clonotypes that comprised about 1.0-8% of their CD8+ T cells.

TCRdb re-called the 5' RACE reads; every CDR3 protein appears as one record, without DNA. The specimen's table records roughly 150,000 distinct CDR3 sequences. CDR1 and CDR2 (germline): LNHNV, YYDKDF (reference sequence). The length of the CDR3 is 12 residues. With respect to this clonotype: Its specificity is unknown.

The TCR originated in a man between 18 and 69 years old in good health. The genes are TRBV15 and TRBJ2-7; as DNA is missing, the TRBD1 call by TCRdb cannot be tested. Sequenced material: blood T cells: a sorted CD56 or NKG2C T cell subset, CD4+ or CD8+ T cells, or bulk PBMC T cells (not recorded which). The CDR3 loop reads CATLDRVAEQYF. Full variable domain (outside the CDR3, taken from reference TRBV15 and TRBJ2-7): DAMVIQNPRYQVTQFGKPVTLSCSQTLNHNVMYWYQQKSSQAPKLLFHYYDKDFNNEADTPDNFQSRRPNTSFCFLDIRSPGLGDTAMYLCATLDRVAEQYFGPGTRLTVT.